The entry that follows covers one TCR beta chain sequence. The CDR3 has 14 residues. Trimming pared 6 bases from V and 7 bases from J, leaving 16 bases between. CDR1 is MNHEY, CDR2 SVGAGI, per germline. The data originate from a study of blood T cell repertoires in COVID-19. The protocol was immunoSEQ multiplex PCR, while the TCRdb copy is restricted to in-frame clones and leaves out a portion. The top ten clones hold roughly 8% of a sample with approximately 160,000 clones, roughly 80% of them seen once. The genes are TRBV6-5 and TRBJ1-5, with D possibly matching TRBD1 (6 bases). The sequence derives from a woman between 50 and 59 years old who had recovered from COVID-19. The specimen sequenced was PBMCs or T cells enriched from blood (not recorded which). CDR3 sequence reads: CASRQRGLSQPQHF. CDR3 nucleotides: TGTGCCAGCAGACAAAGGGGGTTATCCCAGCCCCAGCATTTT.